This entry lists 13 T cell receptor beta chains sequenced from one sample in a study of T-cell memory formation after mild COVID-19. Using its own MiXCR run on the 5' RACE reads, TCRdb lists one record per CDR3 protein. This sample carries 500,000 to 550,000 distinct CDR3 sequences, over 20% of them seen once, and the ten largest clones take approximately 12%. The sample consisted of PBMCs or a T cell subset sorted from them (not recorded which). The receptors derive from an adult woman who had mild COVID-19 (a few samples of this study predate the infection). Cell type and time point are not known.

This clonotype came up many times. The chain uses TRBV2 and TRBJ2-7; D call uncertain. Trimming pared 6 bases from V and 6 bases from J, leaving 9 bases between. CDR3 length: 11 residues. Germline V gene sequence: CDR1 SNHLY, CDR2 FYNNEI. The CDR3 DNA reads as TGTGCCAGCAGCGCTGATAGCGAGCAGTACTTC. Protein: CASSADSEQYF.

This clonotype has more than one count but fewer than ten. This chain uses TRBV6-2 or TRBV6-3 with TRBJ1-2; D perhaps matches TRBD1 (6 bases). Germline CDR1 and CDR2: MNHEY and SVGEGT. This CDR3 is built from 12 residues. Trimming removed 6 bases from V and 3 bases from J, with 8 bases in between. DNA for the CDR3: TGTGCCAGCAGCGGACAGCACTATGGCTACACCTTC. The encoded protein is CASSGQHYGYTF.

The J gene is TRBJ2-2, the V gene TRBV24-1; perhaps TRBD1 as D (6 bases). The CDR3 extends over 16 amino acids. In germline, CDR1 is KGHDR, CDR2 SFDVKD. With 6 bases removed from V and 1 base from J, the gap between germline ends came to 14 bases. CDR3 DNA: TGTGCCACCAGTTTTCCGACAGGAGGGAACACCGGGGAGCTGTTTTTT. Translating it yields CATSFPTGGNTGELFF.

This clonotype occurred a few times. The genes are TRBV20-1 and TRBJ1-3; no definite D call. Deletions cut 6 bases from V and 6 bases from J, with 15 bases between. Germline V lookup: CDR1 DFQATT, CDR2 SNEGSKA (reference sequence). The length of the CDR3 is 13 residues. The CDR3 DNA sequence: TGCAGTGCCGATCTGGCTGGGTCAAACACCATATATTTT. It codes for CSADLAGSNTIYF.

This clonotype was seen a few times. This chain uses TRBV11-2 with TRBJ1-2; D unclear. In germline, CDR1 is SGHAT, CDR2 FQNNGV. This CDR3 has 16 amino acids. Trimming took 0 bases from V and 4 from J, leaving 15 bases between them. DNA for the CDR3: TGTGCCAGCAGCTTAGAATACGCGGCAGGCATCTATGGCTACACCTTC. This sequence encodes CASSLEYAAGIYGYTF.

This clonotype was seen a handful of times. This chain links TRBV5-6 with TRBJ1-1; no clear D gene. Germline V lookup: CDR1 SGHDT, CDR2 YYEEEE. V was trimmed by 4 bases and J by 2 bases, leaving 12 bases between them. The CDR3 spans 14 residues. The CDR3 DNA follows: TGTGCCAGCAGCCTTCCGTATGGAAACACTGAAGCTTTCTTT. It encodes CASSLPYGNTEAFF. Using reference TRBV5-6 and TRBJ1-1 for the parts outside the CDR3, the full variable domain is DAGVTQSPTHLIKTRGQQVTLRCSPKSGHDTVSWYQQALGQGPQFIFQYYEEEERQRGNFPDRFSGHQFPNYSSELNVNALLLGDSALYLCASSLPYGNTEAFFGQGTRLTVV.

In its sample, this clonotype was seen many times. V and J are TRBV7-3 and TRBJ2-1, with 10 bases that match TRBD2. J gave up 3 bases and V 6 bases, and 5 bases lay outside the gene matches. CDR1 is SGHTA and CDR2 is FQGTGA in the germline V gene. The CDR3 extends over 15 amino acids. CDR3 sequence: CASSLSSGSYNEQFF. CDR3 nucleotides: TGTGCCAGCAGTCTCTCTAGCGGGAGCTACAATGAGCAGTTCTTC.

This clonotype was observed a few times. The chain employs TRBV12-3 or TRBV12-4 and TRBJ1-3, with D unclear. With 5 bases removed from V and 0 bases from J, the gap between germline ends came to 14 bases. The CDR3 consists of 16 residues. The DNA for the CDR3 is TGTGCCAGCAGTCCAAATCGGGTATTCTCTGGAAACACCATATATTTT. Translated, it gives CASSPNRVFSGNTIYF.

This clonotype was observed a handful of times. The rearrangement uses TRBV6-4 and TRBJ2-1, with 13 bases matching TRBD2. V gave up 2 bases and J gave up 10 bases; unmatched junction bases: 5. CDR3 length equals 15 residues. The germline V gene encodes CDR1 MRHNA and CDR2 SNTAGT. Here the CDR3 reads CASSDTSGGAREQFF. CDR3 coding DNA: TGTGCCAGCAGTGACACTAGCGGGGGGGCCAGGGAGCAGTTCTTC.

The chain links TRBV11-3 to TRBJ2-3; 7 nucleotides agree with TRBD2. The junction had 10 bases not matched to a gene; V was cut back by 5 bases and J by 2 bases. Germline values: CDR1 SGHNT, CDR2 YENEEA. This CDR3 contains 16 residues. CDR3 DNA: TGTGCCAGCAGCGCTTTCGGGGGGACGACCACAGATACGCAGTATTTT. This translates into CASSAFGGTTTDTQYF.

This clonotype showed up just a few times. CDR3 sequence (DNA): TGTGCCAGCAGCTTAGTCCAAATTGGACTGGCAAACAACACCGGGGAGCTGTTTTTT. Encoded protein: CASSLVQIGLANNTGELFF. The chain carries TRBV13 and TRBJ2-2; the D gene is possibly TRBD2 (5 bases). This CDR3 spans 19 amino acids. The germline V gene has CDR1 PRHDT and CDR2 FYEKMQ (reference sequence). With 1 base removed from V and 2 bases from J, the gap between germline ends came to 20 bases.

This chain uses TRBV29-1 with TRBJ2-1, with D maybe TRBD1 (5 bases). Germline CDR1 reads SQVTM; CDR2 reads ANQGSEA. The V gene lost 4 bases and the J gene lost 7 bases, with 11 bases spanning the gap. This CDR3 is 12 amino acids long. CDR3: CSVVQGVNEQFF. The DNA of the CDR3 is TGCAGCGTTGTGCAGGGTGTAAATGAGCAGTTCTTC.

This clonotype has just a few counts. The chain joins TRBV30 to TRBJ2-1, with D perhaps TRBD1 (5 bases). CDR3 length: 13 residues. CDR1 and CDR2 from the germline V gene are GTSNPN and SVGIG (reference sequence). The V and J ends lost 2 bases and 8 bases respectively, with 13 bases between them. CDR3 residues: CAWSYRIVDEQFF. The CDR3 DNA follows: TGTGCCTGGAGTTACAGGATAGTCGATGAGCAGTTCTTC. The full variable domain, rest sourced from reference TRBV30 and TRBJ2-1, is SQTIHQWPATLVQPVGSPLSLECTVEGTSNPNLYWYRQAAGRGLQLLFYSVGIGQISSEVPQNLSASRPQDRQFILSSKKLLLSDSGFYLCAWSYRIVDEQFFGPGTRLTVL.